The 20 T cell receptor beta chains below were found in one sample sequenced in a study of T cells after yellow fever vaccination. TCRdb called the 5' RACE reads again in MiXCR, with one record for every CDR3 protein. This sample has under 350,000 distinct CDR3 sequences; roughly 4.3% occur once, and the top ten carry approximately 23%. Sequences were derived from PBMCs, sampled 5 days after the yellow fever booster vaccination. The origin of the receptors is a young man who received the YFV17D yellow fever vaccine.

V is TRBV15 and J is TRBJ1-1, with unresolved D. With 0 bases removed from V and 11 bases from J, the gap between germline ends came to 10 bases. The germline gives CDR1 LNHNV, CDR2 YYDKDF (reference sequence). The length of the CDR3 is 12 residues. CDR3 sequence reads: CATSRDFERAFF. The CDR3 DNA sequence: TGTGCCACCAGCAGAGATTTTGAACGGGCTTTCTTT.

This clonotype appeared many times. DNA of the CDR3: TGTGCCAGCAGTGGTCCTCTAGCGGGGGGCTCGTTCTTC. Translated, it gives CASSGPLAGGSFF. V gene TRBV25-1 combines with J gene TRBJ2-1; 11 bases line up with TRBD2. This CDR3 has 13 residues. J gave up 15 bases and V 4 bases, and 8 bases lay outside the gene matches. Germline V gives CDR1 MGHDK, CDR2 SYGVNS.

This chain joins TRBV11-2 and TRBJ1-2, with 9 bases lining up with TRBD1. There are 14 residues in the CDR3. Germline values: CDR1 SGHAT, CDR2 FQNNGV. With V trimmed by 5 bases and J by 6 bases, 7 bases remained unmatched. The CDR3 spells CASSVGGTGNGYTF. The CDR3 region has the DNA TGTGCCAGCAGCGTCGGGGGGACAGGGAATGGCTACACCTTC.

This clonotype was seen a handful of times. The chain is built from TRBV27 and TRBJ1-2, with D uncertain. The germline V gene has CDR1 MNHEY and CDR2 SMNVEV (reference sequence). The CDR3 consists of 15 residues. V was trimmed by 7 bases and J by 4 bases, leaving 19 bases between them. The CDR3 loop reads CASTPLGYGSYGYTF. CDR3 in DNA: TGTGCCAGCACCCCACTGGGGTACGGAAGCTATGGCTACACCTTC.

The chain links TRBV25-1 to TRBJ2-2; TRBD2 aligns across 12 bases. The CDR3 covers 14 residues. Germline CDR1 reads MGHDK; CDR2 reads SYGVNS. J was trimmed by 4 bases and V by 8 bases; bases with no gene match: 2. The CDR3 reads CASGGLAGTGELFF. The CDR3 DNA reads TGTGCCAGCGGGGGACTAGCGGGCACCGGGGAGCTGTTTTTT.

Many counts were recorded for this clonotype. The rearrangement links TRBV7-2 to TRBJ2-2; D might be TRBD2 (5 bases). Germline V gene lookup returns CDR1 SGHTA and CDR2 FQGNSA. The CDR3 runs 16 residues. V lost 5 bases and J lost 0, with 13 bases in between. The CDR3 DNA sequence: TGTGCCAGCAGCAGAGGGAGTAGGGCGAACACCGGGGAGCTGTTTTTT. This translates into CASSRGSRANTGELFF.

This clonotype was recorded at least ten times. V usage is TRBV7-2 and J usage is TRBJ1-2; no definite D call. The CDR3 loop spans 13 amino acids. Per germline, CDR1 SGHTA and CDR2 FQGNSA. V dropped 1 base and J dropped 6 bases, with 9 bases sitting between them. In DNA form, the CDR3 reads TGTGCCAGCAGCTTAGGCCGGTTGGATGGCTACACCTTC. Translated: CASSLGRLDGYTF. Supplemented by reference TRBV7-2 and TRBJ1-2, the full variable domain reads GAGVSQSPSNKVTEKGKDVELRCDPISGHTALYWYRQSLGQGLEFLIYFQGNSAPDKSGLPSDRFSAERTGGSVSTLTIQRTQQEDSAVYLCASSLGRLDGYTFGSGTRLTVV.

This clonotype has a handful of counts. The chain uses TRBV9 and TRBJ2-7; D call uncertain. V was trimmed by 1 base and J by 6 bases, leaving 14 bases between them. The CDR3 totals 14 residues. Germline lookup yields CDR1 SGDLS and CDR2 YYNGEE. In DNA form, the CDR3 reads TGTGCCAGCAGCGTAAGACCCCAGATGTCCGAGCAGTACTTC. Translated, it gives CASSVRPQMSEQYF.

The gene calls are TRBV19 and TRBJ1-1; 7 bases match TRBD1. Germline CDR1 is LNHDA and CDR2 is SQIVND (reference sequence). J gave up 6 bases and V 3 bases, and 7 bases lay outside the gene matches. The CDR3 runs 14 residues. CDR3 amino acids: CASSILTGSPEAFF. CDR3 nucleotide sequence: TGTGCCAGTAGTATCCTGACAGGGTCCCCTGAAGCTTTCTTT.

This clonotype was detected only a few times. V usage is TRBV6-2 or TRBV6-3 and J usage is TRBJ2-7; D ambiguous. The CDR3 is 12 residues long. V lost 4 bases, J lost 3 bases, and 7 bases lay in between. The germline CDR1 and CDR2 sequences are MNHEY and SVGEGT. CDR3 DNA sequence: TGTGCCAGCAGTTCTCATGTCTACGAGCAGTACGTC. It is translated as CASSSHVYEQYV.

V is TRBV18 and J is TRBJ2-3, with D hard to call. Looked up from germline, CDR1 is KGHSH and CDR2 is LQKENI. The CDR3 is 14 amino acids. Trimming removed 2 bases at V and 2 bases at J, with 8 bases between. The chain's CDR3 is CASSPSDHTDTQYF. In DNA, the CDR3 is TGTGCCAGCTCACCATCGGACCACACAGATACGCAGTATTTT.

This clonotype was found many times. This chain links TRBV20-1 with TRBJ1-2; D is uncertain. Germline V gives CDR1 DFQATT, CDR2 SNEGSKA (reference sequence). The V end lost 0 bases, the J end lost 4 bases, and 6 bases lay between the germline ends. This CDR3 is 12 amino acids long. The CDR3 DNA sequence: TGCAGTGCTAGAGATGACCCCTATGGCTACACCTTC. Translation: CSARDDPYGYTF.

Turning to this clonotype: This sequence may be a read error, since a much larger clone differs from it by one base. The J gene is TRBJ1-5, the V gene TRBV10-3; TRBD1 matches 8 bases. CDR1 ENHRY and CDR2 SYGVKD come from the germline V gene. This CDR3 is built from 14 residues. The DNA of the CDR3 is TGTGCCATCAGTGGACAGGGGAGCAATGAGCCCCAGCATTTT. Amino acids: CAISGQGSNEPQHF.

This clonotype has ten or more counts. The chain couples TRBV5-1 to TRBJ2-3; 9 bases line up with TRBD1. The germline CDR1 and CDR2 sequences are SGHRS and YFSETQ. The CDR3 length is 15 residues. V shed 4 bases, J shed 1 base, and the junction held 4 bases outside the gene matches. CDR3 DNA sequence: TGCGCCAGCAGCCTGGACAGGGGTGGCACAGATACGCAGTATTTT. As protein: CASSLDRGGTDTQYF.

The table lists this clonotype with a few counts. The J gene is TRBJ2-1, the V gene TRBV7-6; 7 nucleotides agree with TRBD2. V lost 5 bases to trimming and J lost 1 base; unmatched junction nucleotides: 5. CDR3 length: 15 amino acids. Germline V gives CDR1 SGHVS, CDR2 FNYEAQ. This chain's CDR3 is CASSILGGSYNEQFF. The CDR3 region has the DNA TGTGCCAGCAGCATTCTGGGGGGGTCCTACAATGAGCAGTTCTTC.

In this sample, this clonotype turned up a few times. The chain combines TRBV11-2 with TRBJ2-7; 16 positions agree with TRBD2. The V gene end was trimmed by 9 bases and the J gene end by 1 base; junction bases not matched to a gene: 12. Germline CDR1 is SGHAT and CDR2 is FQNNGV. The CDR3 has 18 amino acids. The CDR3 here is CASAPGLAGGLFSYEQYF. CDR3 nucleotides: TGTGCCAGTGCGCCGGGACTAGCGGGGGGGCTCTTTTCCTACGAGCAGTACTTC.

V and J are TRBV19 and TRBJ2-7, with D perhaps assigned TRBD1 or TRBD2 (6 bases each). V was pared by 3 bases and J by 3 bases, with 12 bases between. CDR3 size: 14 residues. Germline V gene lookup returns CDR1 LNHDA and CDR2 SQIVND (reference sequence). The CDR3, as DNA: TGTGCCAGTAGTATTACCGGGGGCCTCTACGAGCAGTACTTC. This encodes CASSITGGLYEQYF.

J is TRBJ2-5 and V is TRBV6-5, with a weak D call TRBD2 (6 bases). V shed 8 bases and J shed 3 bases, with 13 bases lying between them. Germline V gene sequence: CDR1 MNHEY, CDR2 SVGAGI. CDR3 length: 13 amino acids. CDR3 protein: CASGGEREETQYF. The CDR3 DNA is TGTGCCAGCGGCGGAGAGCGGGAAGAGACCCAGTACTTC.

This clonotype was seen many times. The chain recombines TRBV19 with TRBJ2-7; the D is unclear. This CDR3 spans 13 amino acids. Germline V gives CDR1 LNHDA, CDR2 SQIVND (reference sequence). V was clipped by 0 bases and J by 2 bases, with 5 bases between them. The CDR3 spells CASSIEGTYEQYF. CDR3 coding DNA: TGTGCCAGTAGTATAGAGGGGACCTACGAGCAGTACTTC.

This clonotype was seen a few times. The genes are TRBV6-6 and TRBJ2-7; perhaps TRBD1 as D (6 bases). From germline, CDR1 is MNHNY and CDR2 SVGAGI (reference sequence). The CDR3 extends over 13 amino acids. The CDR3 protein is CASSPDRSGKGEV. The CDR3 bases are TGTGCCAGCAGTCCCGACCGAAGTGGGAAGGGGGAGGTC.